The clone carrying this TCR beta chain was seen a handful of times. The sample belongs to a study of blood T cell repertoires in COVID-19. Across the whole study: Sites across the United States, Italy and Spain contributed samples from acute and convalescent COVID-19. In each case, the material was cDNA or gDNA derived from T cells, B-cell-depleted T cells, or PBMCs.

V shed 5 bases, J shed 2 bases, and the junction held 3 bases outside the gene matches. CDR3 length equals 13 residues. The germline CDR1 and CDR2 sequences are SGHRS and YFSETQ. In the original processing: Cell counts per sample came from amplifying reference gene primers. Here immunoSEQ multiplex PCR was the method, and the copy in TCRdb shows in-frame clones only, minus some. The DNA was the basis for D and trimming; V, J and clone size are from that table. The data contain more than 95,000 clones, around 88% of them seen just once; the ten biggest clones take up less than 4.5%. V gene TRBV5-1 combines with J gene TRBJ2-7; TRBD1 matches 8 bases. Sequenced: peripheral blood. The sequence came from a human donor in a cohort sampled during active COVID-19. Here the CDR3 DNA reads TGCGCCAGCAGGTCACAGGGGGCCTACGAGCAGTACTTC. Amino acid sequence: CASRSQGAYEQYF.